This passage covers 16 T cell receptor beta chains from one sample sequenced in a study of blood T cell repertoires in COVID-19. Sequencing was performed with immunoSEQ multiplex PCR; in TCRdb, only in-frame clones are kept and a portion is missing. The table lists 200,000 to 300,000 clones, approximately 85% of them singletons. Sequencing used peripheral blood. These TCRs come from a man between 45 and 60 years old with acute or convalescent COVID-19.

This clone was detected only a few times. Distinct nucleotide sequences in the sample also encode this CDR3. V is TRBV19 and J is TRBJ2-3; D possibly corresponds to TRBD1 (5 bases). Germline CDR1 is LNHDA and CDR2 is SQIVND (reference sequence). Deletions cut 1 base from V and 6 bases from J, with 11 bases between. The CDR3 sequence is 14 residues long. The CDR3 DNA sequence: TGTGCCAGTAGTATAGGGGGCAGGAGCGATACGCAGTATTTT. Translating it yields CASSIGGRSDTQYF.

The DNA for the CDR3 is TGTGCCAGCTGCTTACTAGCGGGTTCTGAGACCCAGTACTTC. As protein: CASCLLAGSETQYF. V is TRBV2 and J is TRBJ2-5, with 9 bases identical to TRBD2. This CDR3 has 14 residues. The germline V gene has CDR1 SNHLY and CDR2 FYNNEI. The V segment lost 8 bases and the J segment 5 bases; nucleotides outside the gene matches: 9.

This chain uses TRBV28 with TRBJ1-5, with 8 bases that match TRBD1. Trimming cost V 5 bases and J 4 bases; bases outside gene matches: 22. In germline, CDR1 is MDHEN, CDR2 SYDVKM. The CDR3 is 20 amino acids. In DNA form, the CDR3 reads TGTGCCAGCAGTCATCGGGACAGGCCAGGGGCTGTTTCCTTTAATCAGCCCCAGCATTTT. Translated, it gives CASSHRDRPGAVSFNQPQHF.

This clone has a single count. The V call is TRBV14, the J call TRBJ2-7; TRBD2 matches 7 bases. Germline trimming cut 2 bases from V and 2 bases from J; bases unmatched to any gene: 6. The CDR3 spans 15 residues. Germline V lookup: CDR1 SGHDN, CDR2 FVKESK. In DNA form, the CDR3 reads TGTGCCAGCAGCCAATCCACGGGGGGTACCTACGAGCAGTACTTC. Its protein is CASSQSTGGTYEQYF.

CDR3 nucleotides: TGTGCTAGTGGTTACGGACAGGGGAGTAATTCACCCCTCCACTTT. This gives the protein CASGYGQGSNSPLHF. This sequence joins TRBV12-5 and TRBJ1-6; 9 bases are shared with TRBD1. Trimming took 4 bases from V and 6 from J; bases not matched to a gene: 4. CDR1 and CDR2 (germline): LGHNT, FRNRAP. CDR3 length: 15 residues.

V and J are TRBV7-3 and TRBJ2-6, with 7 positions matching TRBD1. Germline V CDR1 and CDR2: SGHTA, FQGTGA. This CDR3 comprises 17 residues. V trimming: 3 bases; J trimming: 0 bases; junction bases outside the gene matches: 5. CDR3 residues: CASSFGTVPSGANVLTF. For the CDR3, the DNA is TGTGCCAGCAGCTTCGGGACAGTACCCTCTGGGGCCAACGTCCTGACTTTC.

This rearrangement joins TRBV5-6 to TRBJ1-1, with D possibly being TRBD1 (6 bases). The CDR3 has 16 residues. Trimming took 0 bases from V and 4 from J, leaving 16 bases between them. Germline V gives CDR1 SGHDT, CDR2 YYEEEE. CDR3 sequence (DNA): TGTGCCAGCAGCTTGGCCCCCAGGGGCTCGAGCACTGAAGCTTTCTTT. Protein: CASSLAPRGSSTEAFF. Full variable domain (missing parts from reference TRBV5-6 and TRBJ1-1): DAGVTQSPTHLIKTRGQQVTLRCSPKSGHDTVSWYQQALGQGPQFIFQYYEEEERQRGNFPDRFSGHQFPNYSSELNVNALLLGDSALYLCASSLAPRGSSTEAFFGQGTRLTVV.

The rearrangement joins TRBV28 to TRBJ2-7; D gene unclear. Per the germline V gene, CDR1 is MDHEN and CDR2 is SYDVKM. CDR3 length: 12 amino acids. V was clipped by 6 bases and J by 0 bases, with 6 bases between them. This CDR3 is CASSLSSYEQYF. The CDR3 region has the DNA TGTGCCAGCAGCCTAAGCTCCTACGAGCAGTACTTC.

CDR3 residues: CASSFRYPEQYF. CDR3 nucleotide sequence: TGTGCCAGCAGCTTCCGGTACCCGGAGCAGTACTTC. The genes are TRBV11-2 and TRBJ2-7; no clear D. V lost 3 bases to trimming and J lost 7 bases, with 10 bases between them. The CDR3 has 12 residues. Germline-derived CDR1 and CDR2 are SGHAT and FQNNGV.

The chain recombines TRBV28 with TRBJ1-2; 9 bases align to TRBD1. CDR1 and CDR2 (germline): MDHEN, SYDVKM. V shed 6 bases and J 3 bases; nucleotides not matched to a gene: 11. This CDR3 is 16 amino acids long. In DNA form, the CDR3 reads TGTGCCAGCAGCCGCTCCCCGGGACAGGGACACTATGGCTACACCTTC. It yields the protein CASSRSPGQGHYGYTF.

This clone came up a few times. The gene calls are TRBV28 and TRBJ2-7; TRBD2 agrees at 7 bases. Germline CDR1 MDHEN, CDR2 SYDVKM. V lost 6 bases to trimming and J lost 4 bases; unmatched junction nucleotides: 12. The CDR3 spans 15 residues. The CDR3 DNA sequence: TGTGCCAGCAGCAGAACGGGAGGCGCTTTTTACGAGCAGTACTTC. Its translation is CASSRTGGAFYEQYF.

The rearrangement joins TRBV9 to TRBJ1-5, with a weak D call TRBD1 (5 bases). CDR3 length: 16 residues. Deletions cut 5 bases from V and 6 bases from J, with 21 bases between. Germline V gives CDR1 SGDLS, CDR2 YYNGEE. CDR3 region: CASSLGGGSPPQPQHF. The CDR3 nucleotides are TGTGCCAGCAGTCTTGGGGGAGGGAGCCCTCCTCAGCCCCAGCATTTT.

V gene TRBV18 combines with J gene TRBJ1-5; TRBD1 matches at 11 bases. V was pared by 5 bases and J by 1 base, with 10 bases of the junction left unmatched. CDR3 length: 18 amino acids. Germline V gene data show CDR1 as KGHSH and CDR2 as LQKENI. This CDR3 is CASSSFRTGGYSNQPQHF. The CDR3, as DNA: TGTGCCAGCTCATCATTTCGGACAGGGGGCTACAGCAATCAGCCCCAGCATTTT.

Only a few counts were recorded for this clone. The V call is TRBV7-9, the J call TRBJ1-5; 7 positions match TRBD1. Germline lookup yields CDR1 SEHNR and CDR2 FQNEAQ (reference sequence). This CDR3 is built from 14 residues. V lost 5 bases, J lost 6 bases, and 7 bases stayed unmatched. The CDR3: CASSQGTDGQPQHF. CDR3 bases: TGTGCCAGCAGCCAAGGGACAGACGGTCAGCCCCAGCATTTT.

V is TRBV9 and J is TRBJ2-1, with D possibly being TRBD1 (6 bases). This CDR3 region has 15 residues. CDR1 and CDR2 (germline): SGDLS, YYNGEE. V gave up 1 base and J gave up 1 base, with 9 bases separating them. CDR3 region: CASSVTRGSYNEQFF. DNA of the CDR3: TGTGCCAGCAGCGTAACCAGGGGTTCCTACAATGAGCAGTTCTTC.

This clone was observed once. This sequence joins TRBV2 and TRBJ2-2, with a possible D match to TRBD1 (6 bases). The CDR3 is made up of 14 amino acids. Germline CDR1 and CDR2: SNHLY and FYNNEI. V was trimmed by 5 bases and J by 5 bases, leaving 12 bases between them. In nucleotides, the CDR3 is TGTGCCAGCAGTTGGGACCAGGGGACCGGGGAGCTGTTTTTT. The encoded protein is CASSWDQGTGELFF.